The 3 T cell receptor beta chains below come from one sample, sequenced in a study of blood T cell repertoires in COVID-19. Some clones are missing from TCRdb's copy, which holds only in-frame ones; the method was immunoSEQ multiplex PCR. The sample lists about 140,000 clones, about four fifths seen once, with 1.5% to 2% in the top ten. Sequenced sample: PBMCs or T cells enriched from blood (not recorded which). The receptors come from a woman under 30 who had been exposed to COVID-19.

The CDR3 loop is CASSISWGELFF. The CDR3 DNA sequence: TGTGCCAGTAGTATAAGCTGGGGGGAGCTGTTTTTT. This chain connects TRBV19 to TRBJ2-2; D ambiguous. V was pared by 2 bases and J by 8 bases, with 6 bases between. The germline gives CDR1 LNHDA, CDR2 SQIVND (reference sequence). The CDR3 is 12 amino acids.

This chain joins TRBV5-6 and TRBJ1-4, with D tentatively TRBD1 (6 bases). CDR1 and CDR2 (germline): SGHDT, YYEEEE. The CDR3 has 17 amino acids. The germline V and J ends were trimmed by 2 bases and 0 bases, with 14 bases remaining between them. CDR3 loop: CASSFLTGSSTNEKLFF. CDR3 sequence (DNA): TGTGCCAGCAGCTTTTTGACAGGATCCTCAACTAATGAAAAACTGTTTTTT. The full variable domain, rest sourced from reference TRBV5-6 and TRBJ1-4, is DAGVTQSPTHLIKTRGQQVTLRCSPKSGHDTVSWYQQALGQGPQFIFQYYEEEERQRGNFPDRFSGHQFPNYSSELNVNALLLGDSALYLCASSFLTGSSTNEKLFFGSGTQLSVL.

The V gene is TRBV5-1, the J gene TRBJ2-5, with D tentatively TRBD1 (5 bases). Germline CDR1 reads SGHRS; CDR2 reads YFSETQ. This CDR3 region has 14 residues. Deletions cut 6 bases from V and 1 base from J, with 13 bases between. CDR3 DNA sequence: TGCGCCAGCAACCCTGGGGCAGTCCAAGAGACCCAGTACTTC. Translated: CASNPGAVQETQYF. Based on the CDR3 plus reference TRBV5-1 and TRBJ2-5, the full variable domain is KAGVTQTPRYLIKTRGQQVTLSCSPISGHRSVSWYQQTPGQGLQFLFEYFSETQRNKGNFPGRFSGRQFSNSRSEMNVSTLELGDSALYLCASNPGAVQETQYFGPGTRLLVL.